The 9 T cell receptor beta chains below were found in one sample sequenced in a study of T cells in Graves' hyperthyroidism and ophthalmopathy. Researchers took RNA transcripts and amplified the TCR beta CDR3 regions from them. Carried out on the TCR CDR3, a first-round RT-PCR used the HTBI primer set. TCRdb re-called the multiplex PCR reads with MiXCR, one entry per CDR3 protein. This sample has approximately 530,000 distinct CDR3 sequences, with 16% found just once. The sequencing sample was made of blood. The receptors come from a woman between 18 and 29 years old with Graves' hyperthyroidism.

J is TRBJ2-7 and V is TRBV6-2 or TRBV6-3; the match to TRBD2 covers 8 bases. CDR1 is MNHEY and CDR2 is SVGEGT in the germline V gene. The trim removed 7 bases at V and 0 bases at J, leaving 5 bases unmatched. The CDR3 runs to 14 residues. CDR3 sequence reads: CASNLAGPSYEQYF. The DNA of the CDR3 is TGTGCCAGCAACTTAGCGGGACCCTCCTACGAGCAGTACTTC.

This clonotype appeared a few times. V is TRBV7-8 and J is TRBJ2-1; D unclear. CDR3 length equals 13 residues. Germline V gives CDR1 SGHVS, CDR2 FQNEAQ. The V end lost 4 bases, the J end lost 12 bases, and 16 bases lay between the germline ends. The CDR3, as DNA: TGTGCCAGCAGCTCTTGGTCGGCTCCGGGGCAGTTCTTC. Its protein product is CASSSWSAPGQFF.

This clonotype was observed a few times. This chain uses TRBV11-2 with TRBJ1-4, with unresolved D. The CDR3 totals 15 residues. Germline V gene data show CDR1 as SGHAT and CDR2 as FQNNGV. V gave up 1 base and J gave up 4 bases, with 10 bases separating them. The CDR3 protein is CASSLVEAVNEKLFF. The CDR3 DNA reads TGTGCCAGCAGCTTAGTTGAGGCCGTTAATGAAAAACTGTTTTTT. Variable domain in full (rest from reference TRBV11-2 and TRBJ1-4): EAGVAQSPRYKIIEKRQSVAFWCNPISGHATLYWYQQILGQGPKLLIQFQNNGVVDDSQLPKDRFSAERLKGVDSTLKIQPAKLEDSAVYLCASSLVEAVNEKLFFGSGTQLSVL.

This clonotype turned up a few times. This sequence joins TRBV6-2 or TRBV6-3 and TRBJ2-5, with TRBD1 as a possible D gene (5 bases). The CDR3 length is 15 residues. Trimming cost V 8 bases and J 1 base, with 17 bases left between them. CDR1 and CDR2 (germline): MNHEY, SVGEGT. CDR3 amino acids: CASLGGAALQETQYF. Here the CDR3 DNA reads TGTGCCAGCTTGGGTGGGGCAGCCCTCCAAGAGACCCAGTACTTC.

There are a few counts of this clonotype. J is TRBJ2-1 and V is TRBV5-1; D may correspond to TRBD1 or TRBD2 (6 bases each). V gave up 4 bases and J gave up 2 bases, with 16 bases separating them. Germline lookup yields CDR1 SGHRS and CDR2 YFSETQ. The CDR3 is made up of 16 amino acids. The CDR3 DNA sequence: TGCGCCAGCAGCCCGAAGGAGGGGGGCCCCTACAATGAGCAGTTCTTC. Protein sequence: CASSPKEGGPYNEQFF. Full variable domain (outside the CDR3, taken from reference TRBV5-1 and TRBJ2-1): KAGVTQTPRYLIKTRGQQVTLSCSPISGHRSVSWYQQTPGQGLQFLFEYFSETQRNKGNFPGRFSGRQFSNSRSEMNVSTLELGDSALYLCASSPKEGGPYNEQFFGPGTRLTVL.

This chain joins TRBV19 and TRBJ1-1; D possibly corresponds to TRBD1 (5 bases). Trimming left V 7 bases short and J 7 bases short, with 13 bases between. This CDR3 comprises 12 residues. The V gene's germline CDR1 is LNHDA and CDR2 SQIVND (reference sequence). The CDR3 region has the DNA TGTGCCAGTACCCGGGGACCATATGAAGCTTTCTTT. As protein: CASTRGPYEAFF. Supplemented by reference TRBV19 and TRBJ1-1, the full variable domain reads DGGITQSPKYLFRKEGQNVTLSCEQNLNHDAMYWYRQDPGQGLRLIYYSQIVNDFQKGDIAEGYSVSREKKESFPLTVTSAQKNPTAFYLCASTRGPYEAFFGQGTRLTVV.

In the case of this clonotype: A much more abundant neighbour one base away suggests this may be a read error. The rearrangement joins TRBV4-3 to TRBJ2-1, with D perhaps TRBD1 or TRBD2 (5 bases each). This CDR3 has 16 amino acids. V was trimmed by 1 base and J by 8 bases, leaving 18 bases between them. Germline CDR1 is LGHNA and CDR2 is YSLEER. CDR3 amino acids: CASSQVRGAWYHEQFF. CDR3 in DNA: TGCGCCAGCAGCCAAGTGAGGGGCGCATGGTATCATGAGCAGTTCTTC.

The rearrangement joins TRBV2 to TRBJ2-3; 7 nucleotides line up with TRBD2. The CDR3 runs to 16 residues. In germline, CDR1 is SNHLY, CDR2 FYNNEI. V was pared by 1 base and J by 3 bases, with 7 bases of the junction left unmatched. This CDR3 reads CASSEGGGPRTDTQYF. For the CDR3, the DNA is TGTGCCAGCAGTGAAGGGGGAGGGCCAAGAACAGATACGCAGTATTTT.

This clonotype was picked up a small number of times. The gene calls are TRBV13 and TRBJ2-4, with D possibly matching TRBD2 (6 bases). Germline assignment: CDR1 PRHDT and CDR2 FYEKMQ (reference sequence). The CDR3 extends over 14 amino acids. V gave up 5 bases and J gave up 1 base, with 9 bases separating them. The CDR3 region has the DNA TGTGCCAGCAGCGGAGGGACTGCCAAAAACATTCAGTACTTC. Its translation is CASSGGTAKNIQYF.